Listed below are T cell receptor beta chains from one sample, sequenced in a study of shared clonotypes between healthy human individuals. Profiled with immunoSEQ multiplex PCR; TCRdb holds only in-frame clones, not every one. The sample includes about 2,200,000 clones, about 92% seen only once; the top ten take 1.5% to 2%. Material: naive CD8+ T cells from PBMCs. These receptors originate from a man aged 18-30 years in good health. Some clones in this sample may be carry-over from other donors' samples. The CDR3 runs from the conserved cysteine through the conserved F or W. Each record gives: CDR3 protein, CDR3 DNA, D gene, J gene, clone size, V gene. The D gene is left open where the match is weak. Part of the rows lack a size; the others show once, few, many or a class for expanded clones.

CASSPKRAGAYEQYF	TGCGCCAGCAGCCCCAAAAGGGCAGGTGCCTACGAGCAGTACTTC	NA	TRBJ2-7	NA	TRBV5-1
CASSLKLAVTDTQYF	TGTGCCAGCAGCTTAAAACTAGCGGTGACAGATACGCAGTATTTT	TRBD2	TRBJ2-3	NA	TRBV11-2
CSAILAVSYEQYF	TGCAGCGCCATTCTAGCGGTCTCCTACGAGCAGTACTTC	TRBD2	TRBJ2-7	NA	TRBV29-1
CASSYVQGQDIGEAFF	TGTGCCAGCAGTTACGTACAAGGGCAGGACATCGGTGAAGCTTTCTTT	NA	TRBJ1-1	NA	TRBV6-5
CASSVGPSGTSYEQYF	TGTGCCAGCAGCGTAGGTCCTAGCGGGACTTCCTACGAGCAGTACTTC	TRBD2	TRBJ2-7	NA	TRBV9
CASSIVPGVVNQPQHF	TGTGCCAGTAGTATAGTTCCGGGGGTCGTCAATCAGCCCCAGCATTTT	NA	TRBJ1-5	NA	TRBV19
CASSSRQAPSNQPQHF	TGTGCCAGCAGCTCGAGACAGGCCCCTAGCAATCAGCCCCAGCATTTT	NA	TRBJ1-5	NA	TRBV28
CASSQLEGHGYTF	TGTGCCAGCAGCCAATTGGAGGGACATGGCTACACCTTC	NA	TRBJ1-2	NA	TRBV5-8
CATSRGRGRLNTEAFF	TGTGCCACCAGCAGGGGCAGGGGGCGCCTGAACACTGAAGCTTTCTTT	TRBD1	TRBJ1-1	NA	TRBV15
CASSPAGRDPYEQYF	TGTGCCAGCAGCCCCGCCGGGCGGGACCCCTACGAGCAGTACTTC	NA	TRBJ2-7	once	TRBV7-2
CASSSQGPSTDTQYF	TGTGCCAGCAGCTCACAGGGCCCTAGCACAGATACGCAGTATTTT	NA	TRBJ2-3	NA	TRBV28
CASSVGSGSTDTQYF	TGTGCCAGCAGCGTAGGAAGCGGAAGCACAGATACGCAGTATTTT	NA	TRBJ2-3	NA	TRBV9
CASSYLGLAGAETQYF	TGTGCCAGCAGTTACCTGGGACTAGCGGGAGCAGAGACCCAGTACTTC	TRBD2	TRBJ2-5	NA	TRBV6-5
CASSVGAGFQETQYF	TGTGCCAGCAGCGTAGGAGCGGGCTTCCAAGAGACCCAGTACTTC	NA	TRBJ2-5	NA	TRBV9